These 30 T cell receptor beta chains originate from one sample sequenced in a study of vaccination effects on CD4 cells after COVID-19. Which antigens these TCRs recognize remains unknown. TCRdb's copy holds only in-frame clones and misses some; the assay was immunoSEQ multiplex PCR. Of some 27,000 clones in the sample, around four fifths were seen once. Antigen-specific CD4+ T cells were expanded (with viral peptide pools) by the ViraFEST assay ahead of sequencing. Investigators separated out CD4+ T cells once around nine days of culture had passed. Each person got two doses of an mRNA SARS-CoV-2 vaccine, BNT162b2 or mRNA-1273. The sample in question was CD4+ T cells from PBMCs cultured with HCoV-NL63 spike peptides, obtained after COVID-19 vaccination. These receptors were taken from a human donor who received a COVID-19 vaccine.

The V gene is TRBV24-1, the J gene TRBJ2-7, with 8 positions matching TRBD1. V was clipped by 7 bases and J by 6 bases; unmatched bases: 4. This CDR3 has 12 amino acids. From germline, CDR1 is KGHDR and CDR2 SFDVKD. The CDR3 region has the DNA TGTGCCACCAGCCAGGGGGCGGGCGAGCAGTACTTC. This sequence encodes CATSQGAGEQYF.

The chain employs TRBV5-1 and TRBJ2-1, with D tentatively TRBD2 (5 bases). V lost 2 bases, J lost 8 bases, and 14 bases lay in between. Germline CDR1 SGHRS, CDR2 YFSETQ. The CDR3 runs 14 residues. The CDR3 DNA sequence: TGCGCCAGCAGCTTTACGGCGGGTTTGGATGAGCAGTTCTTC. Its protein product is CASSFTAGLDEQFF.

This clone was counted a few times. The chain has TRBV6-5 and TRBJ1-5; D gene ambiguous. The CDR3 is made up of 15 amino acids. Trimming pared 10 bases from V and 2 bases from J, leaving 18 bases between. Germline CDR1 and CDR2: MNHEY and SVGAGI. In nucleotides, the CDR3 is TGTGCCACTCTCCCCCGGGTATCGGGCAATCAGCCCCAGCATTTT. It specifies CATLPRVSGNQPQHF.

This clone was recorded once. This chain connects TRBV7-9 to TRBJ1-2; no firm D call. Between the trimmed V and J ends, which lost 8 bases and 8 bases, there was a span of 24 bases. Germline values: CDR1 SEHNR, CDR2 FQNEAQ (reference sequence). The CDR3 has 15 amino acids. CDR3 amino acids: CASSPGRRYGEGYTF. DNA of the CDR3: TGTGCCAGCTCCCCCGGTCGGCGATACGGGGAAGGCTACACCTTC.

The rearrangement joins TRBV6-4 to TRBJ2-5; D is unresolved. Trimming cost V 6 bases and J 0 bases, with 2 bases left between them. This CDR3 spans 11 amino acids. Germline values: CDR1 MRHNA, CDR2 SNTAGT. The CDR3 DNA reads TGTGCCAGCAGGTACCAAGAGACCCAGTACTTC. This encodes CASRYQETQYF.

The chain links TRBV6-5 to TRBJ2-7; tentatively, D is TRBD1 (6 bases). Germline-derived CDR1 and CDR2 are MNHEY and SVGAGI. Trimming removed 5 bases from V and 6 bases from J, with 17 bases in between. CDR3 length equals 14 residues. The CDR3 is CASSPRQVRSEQYF. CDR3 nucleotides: TGTGCCAGCAGTCCTAGACAGGTTCGGAGCGAGCAGTACTTC.

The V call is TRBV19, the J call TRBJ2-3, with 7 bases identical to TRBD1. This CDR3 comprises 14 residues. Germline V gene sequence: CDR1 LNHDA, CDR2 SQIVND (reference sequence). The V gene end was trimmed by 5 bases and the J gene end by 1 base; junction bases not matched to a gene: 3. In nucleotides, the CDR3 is TGTGCCAGTAGTGCGACAGGGCGCACAGATACGCAGTATTTT. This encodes CASSATGRTDTQYF.

The CDR3 nucleotides read TGTGCCAGCAGCCAAGTTGGTTGGCGGGTACTCTACAATGAGCAGTTCTTC. The encoded protein is CASSQVGWRVLYNEQFF. V usage is TRBV3-1 (or the pseudogene TRBV3-2) and J usage is TRBJ2-1; D perhaps matches TRBD2 (5 bases). V shed 1 base and J shed 3 bases, with 16 bases lying between them. The germline CDR1 and CDR2 sequences are LGHDT and YNNKEL (reference sequence). The CDR3 contains 17 residues.

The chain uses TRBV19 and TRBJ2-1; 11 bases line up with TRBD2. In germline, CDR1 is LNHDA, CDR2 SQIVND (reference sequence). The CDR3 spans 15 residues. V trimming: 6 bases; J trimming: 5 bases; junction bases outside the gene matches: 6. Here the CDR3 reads CASRVIAGGDNEQFF. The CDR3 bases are TGTGCCAGTAGAGTTATAGCGGGAGGGGACAATGAGCAGTTCTTC.

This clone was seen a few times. The CDR3 bases are TGTGCCAGCAGTGCAAACAGGGTAAATCAAGGTTCCGATACGCAGTATTTT. Amino acids: CASSANRVNQGSDTQYF. The V gene is TRBV6-1, the J gene TRBJ2-3; D possibly corresponds to TRBD1 (6 bases). CDR1 is MNHNS, CDR2 SASEGT, per germline. The CDR3 spans 17 residues. V was trimmed by 4 bases and J by 6 bases, leaving 23 bases between them.

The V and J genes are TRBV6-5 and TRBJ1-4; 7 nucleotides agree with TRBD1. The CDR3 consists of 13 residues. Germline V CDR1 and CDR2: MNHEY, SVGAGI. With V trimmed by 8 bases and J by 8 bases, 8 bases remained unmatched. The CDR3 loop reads CASDQGVREKLFF. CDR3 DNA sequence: TGTGCCAGCGATCAGGGGGTGAGGGAAAAACTGTTTTTT.

CDR3 sequence reads: CAITGTGGEEQYF. CDR3 nucleotides: TGTGCCATCACCGGGACAGGGGGAGAAGAGCAGTACTTC. The V call is TRBV10-3, the J call TRBJ2-7; 11 positions match TRBD1. Germline trimming cut 7 bases from V and 7 bases from J; bases unmatched to any gene: 6. The germline CDR1 and CDR2 sequences are ENHRY and SYGVKD. This CDR3 spans 13 amino acids.

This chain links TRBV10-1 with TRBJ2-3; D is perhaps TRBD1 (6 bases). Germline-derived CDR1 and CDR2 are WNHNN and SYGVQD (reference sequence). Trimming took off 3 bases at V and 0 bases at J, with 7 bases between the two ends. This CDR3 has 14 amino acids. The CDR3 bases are TGCGCCAGCAGTGAAGGGGGAAGCACAGATACGCAGTATTTT. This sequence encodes CASSEGGSTDTQYF.

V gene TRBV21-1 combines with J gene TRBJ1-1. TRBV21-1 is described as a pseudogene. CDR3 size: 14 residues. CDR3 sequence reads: CASSREGLNTEAFF. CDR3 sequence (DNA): TGTGCCAGCAGCAGGGAGGGATTGAACACTGAAGCTTTCTTT.

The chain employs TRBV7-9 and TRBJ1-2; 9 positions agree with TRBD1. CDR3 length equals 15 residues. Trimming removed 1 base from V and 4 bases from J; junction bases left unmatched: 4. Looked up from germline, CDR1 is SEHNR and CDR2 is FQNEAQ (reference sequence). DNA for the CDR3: TGTGCCAGCAGCTTAGACGGGACAGGGCTCTATGGCTACACCTTC. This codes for CASSLDGTGLYGYTF.

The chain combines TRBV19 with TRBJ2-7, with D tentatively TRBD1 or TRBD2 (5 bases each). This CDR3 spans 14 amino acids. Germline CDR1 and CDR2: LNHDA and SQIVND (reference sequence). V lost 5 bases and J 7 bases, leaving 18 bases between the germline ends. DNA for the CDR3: TGTGCCAGTAGTGTCACCGGGACCCCTAGGGAGCAGTACTTC. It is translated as CASSVTGTPREQYF.

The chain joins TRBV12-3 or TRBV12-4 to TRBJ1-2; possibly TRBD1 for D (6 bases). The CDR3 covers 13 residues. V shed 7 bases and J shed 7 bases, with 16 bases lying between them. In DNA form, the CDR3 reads TGTGCCAGCACCCCACGGGGGGCTGGTGGCTACACCTTC. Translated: CASTPRGAGGYTF.

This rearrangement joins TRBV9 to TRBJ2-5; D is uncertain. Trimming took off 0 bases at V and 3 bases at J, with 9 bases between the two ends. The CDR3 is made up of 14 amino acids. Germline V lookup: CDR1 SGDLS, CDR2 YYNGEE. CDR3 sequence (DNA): TGTGCCAGCAGCGTAGGTGGCGAGAAAGAGACCCAGTACTTC. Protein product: CASSVGGEKETQYF.

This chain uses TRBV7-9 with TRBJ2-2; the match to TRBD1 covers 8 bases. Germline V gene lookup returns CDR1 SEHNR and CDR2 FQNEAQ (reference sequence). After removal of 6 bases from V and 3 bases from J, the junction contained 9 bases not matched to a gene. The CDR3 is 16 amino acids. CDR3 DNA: TGTGCCAGCAGGGACCGGGACAGGCTGTACACCGGGGAGCTGTTTTTT. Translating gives CASRDRDRLYTGELFF.

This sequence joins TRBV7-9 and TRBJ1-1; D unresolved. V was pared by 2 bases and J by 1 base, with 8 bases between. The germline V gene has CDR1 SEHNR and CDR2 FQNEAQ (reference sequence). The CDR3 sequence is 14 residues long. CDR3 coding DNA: TGTGCCAGCAGCTTAACCGATACGAACACTGAAGCTTTCTTT. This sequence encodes CASSLTDTNTEAFF.

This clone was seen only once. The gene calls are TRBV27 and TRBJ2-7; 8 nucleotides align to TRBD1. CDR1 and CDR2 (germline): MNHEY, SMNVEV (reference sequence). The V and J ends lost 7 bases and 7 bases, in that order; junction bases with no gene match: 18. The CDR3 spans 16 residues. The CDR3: CASIQMAGGGSGEQYF. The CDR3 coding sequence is TGTGCCAGCATCCAGATGGCAGGGGGCGGAAGCGGAGAGCAGTACTTC.

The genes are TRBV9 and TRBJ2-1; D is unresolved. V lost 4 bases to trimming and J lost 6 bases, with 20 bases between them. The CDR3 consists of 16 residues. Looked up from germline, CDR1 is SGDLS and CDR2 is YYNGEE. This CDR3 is CASSSRLESWGNEQFF. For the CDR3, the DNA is TGTGCCAGCAGCTCGAGACTGGAAAGCTGGGGCAATGAGCAGTTCTTC.

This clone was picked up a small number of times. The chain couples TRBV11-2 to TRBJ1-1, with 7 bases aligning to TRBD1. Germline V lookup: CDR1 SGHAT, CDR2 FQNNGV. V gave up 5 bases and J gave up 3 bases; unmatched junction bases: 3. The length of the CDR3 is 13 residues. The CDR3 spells CASSRQGYTEAFF. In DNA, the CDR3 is TGTGCCAGCAGCCGACAGGGCTACACTGAAGCTTTCTTT.

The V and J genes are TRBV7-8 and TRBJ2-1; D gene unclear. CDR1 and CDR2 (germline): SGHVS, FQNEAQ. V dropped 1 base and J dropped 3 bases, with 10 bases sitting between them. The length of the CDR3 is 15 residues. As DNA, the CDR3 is TGTGCCAGCAGCTTAGAGGTCGGATACTACAATGAGCAGTTCTTC. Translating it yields CASSLEVGYYNEQFF.

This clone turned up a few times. CDR3 residues: CASRPTGAYEQYF. The CDR3 DNA is TGTGCCAGCAGGCCCACAGGGGCCTACGAGCAGTACTTC. V is TRBV6-5 and J is TRBJ2-7; 7 bases match TRBD1. Trimming at V came to 6 bases and at J to 2 bases, leaving 4 bases not matched to a gene. This CDR3 spans 13 amino acids. Germline lookup yields CDR1 MNHEY and CDR2 SVGAGI.

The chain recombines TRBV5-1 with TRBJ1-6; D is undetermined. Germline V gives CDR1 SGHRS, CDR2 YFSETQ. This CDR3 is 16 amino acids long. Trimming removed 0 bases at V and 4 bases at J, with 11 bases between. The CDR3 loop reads CASSLAGVKYNSPLHF. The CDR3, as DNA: TGCGCCAGCAGCTTGGCCGGGGTGAAGTATAATTCACCCCTCCACTTT. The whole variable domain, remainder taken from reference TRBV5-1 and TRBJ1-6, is KAGVTQTPRYLIKTRGQQVTLSCSPISGHRSVSWYQQTPGQGLQFLFEYFSETQRNKGNFPGRFSGRQFSNSRSEMNVSTLELGDSALYLCASSLAGVKYNSPLHFGNGTRLTVT.

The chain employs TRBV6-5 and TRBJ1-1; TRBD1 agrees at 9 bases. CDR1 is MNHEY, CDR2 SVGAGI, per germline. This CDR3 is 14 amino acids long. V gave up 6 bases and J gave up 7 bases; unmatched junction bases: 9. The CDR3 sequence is CASRKSTGGGEAFF. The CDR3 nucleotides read TGTGCCAGCAGGAAATCGACAGGGGGTGGTGAAGCTTTCTTT.

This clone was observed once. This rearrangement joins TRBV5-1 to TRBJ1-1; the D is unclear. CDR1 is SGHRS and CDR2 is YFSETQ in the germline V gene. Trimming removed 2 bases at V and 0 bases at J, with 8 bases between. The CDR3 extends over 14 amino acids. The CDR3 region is CASSFGRVNTEAFF. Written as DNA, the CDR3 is TGCGCCAGCAGCTTTGGTAGGGTGAACACTGAAGCTTTCTTT.

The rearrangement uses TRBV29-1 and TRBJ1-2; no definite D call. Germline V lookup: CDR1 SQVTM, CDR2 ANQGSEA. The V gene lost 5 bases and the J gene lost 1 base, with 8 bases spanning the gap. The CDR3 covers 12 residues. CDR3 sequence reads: CSVSDLNYGYTF. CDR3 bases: TGCAGCGTTTCAGATCTTAACTATGGCTACACCTTC. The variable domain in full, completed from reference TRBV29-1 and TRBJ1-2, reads SAVISQKPSRDICQRGTSLTIQCQVDSQVTMMFWYRQQPGQSLTLIATANQGSEATYESGFVIDKFPISRPNLTFSTLTVSNMSPEDSSIYLCSVSDLNYGYTFGSGTRLTVV.

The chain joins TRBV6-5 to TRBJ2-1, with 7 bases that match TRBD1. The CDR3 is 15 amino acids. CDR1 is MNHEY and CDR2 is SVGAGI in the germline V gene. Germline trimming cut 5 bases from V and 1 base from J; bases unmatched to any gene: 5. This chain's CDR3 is CASSNRQGSYNEQFF. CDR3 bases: TGTGCCAGCAGTAATAGACAGGGATCCTACAATGAGCAGTTCTTC.